The clone carrying this TCR beta chain appeared a single time. TCRdb's copy holds only in-frame clones and misses some; the assay was immunoSEQ multiplex PCR. This table has over 200,000 clones, 70% to 90% appearing once. This sample was included in a study of blood T cell repertoires in COVID-19. The germline V gene encodes CDR1 SGDLS and CDR2 YYNGEE. V was clipped by 0 bases and J by 4 bases; unmatched bases: 3. This CDR3 contains 15 residues. The sequenced sample consisted of peripheral blood. The chain carries TRBV9 and TRBJ2-4, with 8 bases identical to TRBD2. This sequence was found in a woman aged 25 to 39 with acute or convalescent COVID-19. This CDR3 reads CASSVGTSIKNIQYF. The DNA for the CDR3 is TGTGCCAGCAGCGTAGGGACTAGCATTAAAAACATTCAGTACTTC.